The clone carrying this TCR beta chain has ten or more counts. Its specificity is unknown. From the reads, TCRdb called clonotypes with MiXCR, one entry per CDR3 protein. The data hold about 320,000 distinct CDR3 sequences, with 8% to 10% observed a single time. These data originate in a study of T cell repertoires in cytomegalovirus infection. Whole-study context: TCR beta signatures that were public indicated CMV infection and matching HLA type. Study-level findings and limits: Using cumulative public TCR beta family frequency, the authors identified those who carried CMV together with the relevant HLA. Dominant in the ex vivo response were TCR beta clonotypes restricted by HLA-C and specific for CMV.

The clonotype was recovered from a human donor in good health (CMV status not recorded). Some clones in this sample may be carry-over from other donors' samples. The sequenced material came from PBMCs.

Written as DNA, the CDR3 is TGTGCCAGCAGTTGGGCGGGGACGGGTTCACCCCTCCACTTT. Its translation is CASSWAGTGSPLHF. The chain combines TRBV27 with TRBJ1-6; possibly TRBD1 for D (5 bases). The germline V and J ends were trimmed by 4 bases and 9 bases, with 13 bases remaining between them. CDR1 MNHEY and CDR2 SMNVEV come from the germline V gene (reference sequence). The CDR3 runs to 14 residues.